One and the same sample provided the 14 T cell receptor beta chains below, sequenced in a study of control samples from healthy donors and cancer patients. Clones were read by immunoSEQ multiplex PCR, and TCRdb kept only the in-frame ones, dropping some. This sample has 150,000 to 200,000 clones, with about nine tenths found just once. Sequenced: blood. These receptors were taken from a woman under 40 in good health.

V gene TRBV14 combines with J gene TRBJ1-1; the match to TRBD1 covers 8 bases. The CDR3 has 12 amino acids. V gave up 1 base and J gave up 10 bases; unmatched junction bases: 2. CDR1 and CDR2 (germline): SGHDN, FVKESK. DNA of the CDR3: TGTGCCAGCAGCCAAGGACAGGGGTTAGCTTTCTTT. Protein sequence: CASSQGQGLAFF.

This chain connects TRBV30 to TRBJ1-2; weak D call: TRBD1 (5 bases). The germline V gene has CDR1 GTSNPN and CDR2 SVGIG (reference sequence). CDR3 size: 13 residues. V lost 1 base and J lost 4, with 10 bases in between. This CDR3 is CAWSGRGPYGYTF. CDR3 bases: TGTGCCTGGAGTGGGAGGGGCCCCTATGGCTACACCTTC.

The chain employs TRBV6-2 or TRBV6-3 and TRBJ1-1; 8 bases fit TRBD1. The CDR3 totals 18 residues. The trim removed 0 bases at V and 3 bases at J, leaving 12 bases unmatched. Germline assignment: CDR1 MNHEY and CDR2 SVGEGT. The chain's CDR3 is CASSYSSSGGIGYTEAFF. The CDR3 DNA reads TGTGCCAGCAGTTACTCCAGTTCAGGGGGCATTGGGTACACTGAAGCTTTCTTT.

This sequence joins TRBV5-1 and TRBJ2-5, with D possibly TRBD2 on 6 matching bases. In germline, CDR1 is SGHRS, CDR2 YFSETQ. The V end lost 0 bases, the J end lost 6 bases, and 12 bases lay between the germline ends. This CDR3 contains 14 residues. CDR3 DNA sequence: TGCGCCAGCAGCTTGGCGGCTAGCGAGCAGACCCAGTACTTC. Its translation: CASSLAASEQTQYF.

J is TRBJ2-5 and V is TRBV29-1, with 8 bases matching TRBD2. V trimming: 5 bases; J trimming: 4 bases; junction bases outside the gene matches: 3. The V gene's germline CDR1 is SQVTM and CDR2 ANQGSEA. CDR3 length: 12 amino acids. CDR3 nucleotides: TGCAGCGTTCGGGAGGGGGGAGAGACCCAGTACTTC. Protein sequence: CSVREGGETQYF.

The chain employs TRBV6-5 and TRBJ2-5; 7 positions match TRBD2. V dropped 3 bases and J dropped 2; count of bases not matched to a gene: 6. CDR3 length: 15 residues. Germline lookup yields CDR1 MNHEY and CDR2 SVGAGI. The CDR3 DNA sequence: TGTGCCAGCAGTTATTTCGGACTAGGGCAAGAGACCCAGTACTTC. Encoded protein: CASSYFGLGQETQYF.

The chain is built from TRBV7-9 and TRBJ1-2, with 8 bases that match TRBD1. Germline trimming cut 5 bases from V and 8 bases from J; bases unmatched to any gene: 4. Germline-derived CDR1 and CDR2 are SEHNR and FQNEAQ (reference sequence). This CDR3 has 12 amino acids. In DNA form, the CDR3 reads TGTGCCAGCAGCCAAACAGGGGGGGGCTACACCTTC. Encoded protein: CASSQTGGGYTF. Based on the CDR3 plus reference TRBV7-9 and TRBJ1-2, the full variable domain is DTGVSQNPRHKITKRGQNVTFRCDPISEHNRLYWYRQTLGQGPEFLTYFQNEAQLEKSRLLSDRFSAERPKGSFSTLEIQRTEQGDSAMYLCASSQTGGGYTFGSGTRLTVV.

The CDR3 sequence: CASTEQGANEKLFF. In DNA, the CDR3 is TGTGCCAGCACCGAACAGGGGGCAAATGAAAAACTGTTTTTT. The chain is built from TRBV13 and TRBJ1-4, with 9 positions matching TRBD1. CDR1 is PRHDT and CDR2 is FYEKMQ in the germline V gene (reference sequence). With V trimmed by 7 bases and J by 5 bases, 5 bases remained unmatched. CDR3 length: 14 residues.

A remark on this clone: Additional DNA sequences in this sample encode the identical CDR3. V usage is TRBV29-1 and J usage is TRBJ2-7; D tentatively reads TRBD1 or TRBD2 (5 bases each). Trimming pared 4 bases from V and 1 base from J, leaving 5 bases between. CDR1 and CDR2 from the germline V gene are SQVTM and ANQGSEA. This CDR3 is built from 11 residues. The CDR3 spells CSVGGSYEQYF. The CDR3 nucleotides read TGCAGCGTTGGGGGGTCCTACGAGCAGTACTTC.

This clone was recorded a few times. J is TRBJ1-2 and V is TRBV27; the match to TRBD1 covers 7 bases. CDR1 MNHEY and CDR2 SMNVEV come from the germline V gene (reference sequence). The J segment lost 4 bases and the V segment lost 0 bases, leaving 5 bases of the junction unmatched. The CDR3 covers 15 residues. Written as DNA, the CDR3 is TGTGCCAGCAGTTTATCCCCCGACAGGGCCTATGGCTACACCTTC. Amino acid sequence: CASSLSPDRAYGYTF.

The CDR3 bases are TGTGCCAGCAGGACAGGATACAATGAGCAGTTCTTC. Translation: CASRTGYNEQFF. The chain carries TRBV6-6 and TRBJ2-1; D is perhaps TRBD1 (6 bases). The CDR3 covers 12 residues. Germline CDR1 is MNHNY and CDR2 is SVGAGI (reference sequence). Trimming cost V 6 bases and J 4 bases, with 7 bases left between them.

V usage is TRBV6-5 and J usage is TRBJ2-5, with TRBD2 identical over 9 bases. Germline V CDR1 and CDR2: MNHEY, SVGAGI. The CDR3 is 16 residues long. Trimming took 2 bases from V and 4 from J; bases not matched to a gene: 8. CDR3 in amino acids: CASSYGAGGPRETQYF. In DNA form, the CDR3 reads TGTGCCAGCAGTTACGGGGCGGGAGGGCCTCGAGAGACCCAGTACTTC.

The chain combines TRBV2 with TRBJ1-2, with 8 bases fitting TRBD1. Germline V lookup: CDR1 SNHLY, CDR2 FYNNEI. The CDR3 spans 12 residues. V gave up 5 bases and J gave up 8 bases; unmatched junction bases: 4. The CDR3 DNA reads as TGTGCCAGCAGTTCCGGACAGGGAGGCTACACCTTC. Translation gives CASSSGQGGYTF.

The chain uses TRBV28 and TRBJ2-2, with unresolved D. V was shortened by 1 base and J by 1 base, with 10 bases between the two germline ends. Germline CDR1 MDHEN, CDR2 SYDVKM. The CDR3 is 16 amino acids. The CDR3 DNA reads as TGTGCCAGCAGTTTATCGGCGTCAGGGAACACCGGGGAGCTGTTTTTT. Residues: CASSLSASGNTGELFF.